The TCR beta chain under discussion was sequenced for a study of blood T cell repertoires in COVID-19. As handled by the study authors: For nucleated cells, counts were estimated from reference gene primer amplification. Libraries were prepared by immunoSEQ multiplex PCR; TCRdb keeps only in-frame clonotypes and omits some of them. Clone size and the V and J calls come from that table; the DNA yielded D and trimming. Of roughly 63,000 clones listed, 70% to 90% were seen once; the top ten hold roughly 1.4%. This receptor was obtained from a man between 60 and 70 years old with acute or convalescent COVID-19. The sample was peripheral blood.

CDR3 nucleotide sequence: TGTGCCAGCACAGCACGGGAAAATAGCAATCAGCCCCAGCATTTT. This sequence encodes CASTARENSNQPQHF. The rearrangement joins TRBV6-5 to TRBJ1-5, with D uncertain. Germline lookup yields CDR1 MNHEY and CDR2 SVGAGI. This CDR3 spans 15 amino acids. Trimming removed 7 bases from V and 0 bases from J, with 13 bases in between.